This TCR beta chain was sequenced in a study of T cells in Graves' hyperthyroidism and ophthalmopathy (dated by TCRdb to the late 2010s). Regarding the complete study: Peripheral blood was collected at initial diagnosis, before any treatment. The paper reports TCR Vbeta CDR3 sequencing of fewer than 150 peripheral blood samples: 40 to 45 ophthalmopathy, fewer than 80 hyperthyroidism and roughly 17 progressor patients. TCR V-J signatures able to tell the groups apart were searched for in a discovery cohort of 95 or so patients, of whom 40 to 45 had Graves' ophthalmopathy and around 56 had stable Graves' hyperthyroidism. The approximately 100 discovery patients were divided at random into training and test sets in a 7:3 ratio. Whether ophthalmopathy could be predicted prospectively was tested in an independent validation cohort made up of fewer than 20 hyperthyroidism patients plus 17 patients who later progressed to ophthalmopathy. The study also compared thyroid tissue and blood T-cell repertoires from about six Graves' hyperthyroidism patients. After blood sampling, hyperthyroidism patients were treated with methimazole at a starting dose of 30 mg daily, and ophthalmopathy patients were treated with high-dose intravenous methylprednisolone.

The TCR beta CDR3 regions were amplified from RNA transcripts. The first round of RT-PCR for the TCR CDR3 was performed with the HTBI primer set and the Qiagen OneStep RT-PCR kit. Libraries were constructed in a second round of multiplex PCR, after which size selection and purification were performed. Sequencing of the libraries was done on an Illumina HiSeq2000 using paired-end 100 bp reads. As for how the authors treated the data: SOAPnuke was used to process the raw data, with reads discarded if the reads contained adapters or uncalled bases, had a mean Phred below 15, or lacked an exact constant-primer or identifier match. COPE v1.2.5 was used to merge the high-quality paired reads, and each unique nucleotide sequence was defined as a clonotype. MiTCR v1.1 was used to align clonotypes to the IMGT TRBV, TRBD and TRBJ reference segments. Only V-J combinations with frequency above 0.0001, covering 99% to 99.2% of repertoires, were analysed. The TCS score was defined as the ratio of F50 (clonal expansion) to E x V (chaos), calculated using BLOSUM62-based TCRdist between CDR3 peptides within each V-J. Welch's t-statistics and random forest reduced around 520 V-J features to 13, which were used in a naive Bayes classifier (R e1071). The public reads were quality trimmed at Q25 with fastp and then assembled into clones with MiXCR by TCRdb, keeping productive beta chains. Each entry is one CDR3 protein sequence, shown with its most common DNA and genes. The V and J calls shown here were made by TCRdb, not taken from the authors' results. This sample holds 450,000 to 650,000 distinct CDR3 sequences; around 20% were observed only once. The top ten constitute around a quarter of the sample.

Study-wide conclusions, independent of this receptor: A 13 V-J signature model separated ophthalmopathy from stable hyperthyroidism, with approximately 87% sensitivity and about 81% specificity in cross-validation and 80%/75% in testing. Most expanded thyroid clonotypes (frequency above 0.001) were also detected in blood, suggesting blood repertoires may reflect thyroid immune responses. Sample size was not statistically predetermined, and blinding of investigators to group allocation was not performed. In validation, the model predicted progression to ophthalmopathy with 65% to 71% sensitivity and about 72% specificity, a median of about 6.7 months before onset.

Stable Graves' hyperthyroidism was defined as no progression to ophthalmopathy during 18 months of follow-up. Hyperthyroidism patients were newly diagnosed, had a disease duration of under 2 months, and were aged 18 to 65 years. Any patient with an uncontrolled infection, another autoimmune disease, pregnancy or lactation was excluded. Diagnoses were based on clinical symptoms, serum thyroxine and TRAb, thyroid ultrasound and orbital computed tomography. Ficoll-Paque density gradient centrifugation was used to isolate PBMCs from 9.5 to 10 ml of fresh peripheral blood. Total RNA was extracted using Trizol reagent, and RNA quality was assessed on an Agilent 2100 Bioanalyzer. The CDR1 and CDR2 encoded by the germline V gene are SGDLS and YYNGEE. The germline ends are 12 bases apart after V is trimmed by 7 bases and J by 5 bases. Including the terminal cysteine and phenylalanine, the CDR3 comprises 13 residues. The DNA shown is the 39-base CDR3, in frame from base 1.

A remark on this clonotype: Its antigen remains unidentified. Per-base qualities were not stored, and no clone one base away is much larger.

The sequence was collected from a man in his late teens or twenties with Graves' hyperthyroidism. The sequence is built from TRBV9 and TRBJ2-2; perhaps TRBD2 is the D gene, with 5 bases matching. Sequences were obtained from blood. The CDR3 has the sequence CASGDRGTGELFF. At the DNA level, the sequence is TGTGCCAGCGGGGATCGAGGGACCGGGGAGCTGTTTTTT.